This T cell receptor beta chain is from a study of blood T cell repertoires in COVID-19. Turning to the study itself: The samples span acute and convalescent COVID-19 from the United States, Italy and Spain. PBMCs, B-cell-depleted T cells, or T cells were the source of the cDNA or gDNA that made up the material.

The assay was immunoSEQ multiplex PCR, and TCRdb's table has in-frame clones only and misses some. The sample has over 150,000 clones; roughly 84% are singletons. Trimming stripped 4 bases from V and 2 bases from J, with 15 bases between. This CDR3 comprises 16 residues. From germline, CDR1 is LNHDA and CDR2 SQIVND (reference sequence). This chain joins TRBV19 and TRBJ1-5; D not resolved. The source of this sequence is a man between 60 and 75 years old with COVID-19, enrolled during active disease. The sequenced material came from peripheral blood. In nucleotides, the CDR3 is TGTGCCAGTAGTAGCCGGGCGGGTTCAGGCAATCAGCCCCAGCATTTT. Amino acid sequence: CASSSRAGSGNQPQHF.